This record looks at one T cell receptor beta chain sequence and its context. This sample was included in a study of blood T cell repertoires in COVID-19. Study-wide background: There were acute and convalescent COVID-19 samples, and they came from the United States, Italy and Spain. In each case, the material was cDNA or gDNA derived from T cells, B-cell-depleted T cells, or PBMCs.

The CDR3 is 14 residues long. V was cut by 2 bases and J by 7 bases, with 12 bases left in between. From germline, CDR1 is SNHLY and CDR2 FYNNEI. As processed by the authors: Estimated nucleated cell counts came from reference gene primer amplification. Profiled with immunoSEQ multiplex PCR; TCRdb holds only in-frame clones, not every one. That table furnishes V, J and clone size, whereas the DNA furnished D and trimming. The profile covers roughly 80,000 clones, with approximately 83% appearing a single time and 7% to 9.5% taken by the ten largest. The specimen was peripheral blood. The sequence was collected from a human donor in a cohort sampled during active COVID-19. This chain connects TRBV2 to TRBJ1-5, with D possibly TRBD1 on 5 matching bases. The CDR3 sequence: CASSEFGGRQPQHF. The CDR3 DNA reads as TGTGCCAGCAGTGAATTCGGGGGTCGGCAGCCCCAGCATTTT.